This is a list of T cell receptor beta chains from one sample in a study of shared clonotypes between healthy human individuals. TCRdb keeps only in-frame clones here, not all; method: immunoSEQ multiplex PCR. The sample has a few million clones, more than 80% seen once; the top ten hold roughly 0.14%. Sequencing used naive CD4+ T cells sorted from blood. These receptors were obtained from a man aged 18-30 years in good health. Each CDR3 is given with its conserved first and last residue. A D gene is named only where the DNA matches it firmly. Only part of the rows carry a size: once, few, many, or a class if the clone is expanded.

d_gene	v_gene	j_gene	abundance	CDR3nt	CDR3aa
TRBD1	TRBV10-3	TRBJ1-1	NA	TGTGCCATCAGTCAGGGGGGAAACACTGAAGCTTTCTTT	CAISQGGNTEAFF
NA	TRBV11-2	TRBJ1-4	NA	TGTGCCAGCAGCTTGCGAGACAGTTACACAACTAATGAAAAACTGTTTTTT	CASSLRDSYTTNEKLFF
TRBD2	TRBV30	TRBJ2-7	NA	TGTGCCTGGGGGGGGACTAGCGGTCCCTACGAGCAGTACTTC	CAWGGTSGPYEQYF
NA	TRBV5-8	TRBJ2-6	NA	TGTGCCAGCAGCTTGATATTTGGGCCTGGGGCCAACGTCCTGACTTTC	CASSLIFGPGANVLTF
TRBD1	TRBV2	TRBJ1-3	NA	TGTGCCAGCAGTGGGGACAGGGTATCTGGAAACACCATATATTTT	CASSGDRVSGNTIYF
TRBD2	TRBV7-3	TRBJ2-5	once	TGTGCCAGCAGCTTGACTAGCGGGGTCCAAGAGACCCAGTACTTC	CASSLTSGVQETQYF
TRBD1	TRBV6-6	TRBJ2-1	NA	TGTGCCAGCATCGACAGGGGAGCCTACAATGAGCAGTTCTTC	CASIDRGAYNEQFF
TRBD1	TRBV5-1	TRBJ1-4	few	TGCGCCAGCAGCCAAGGGACAGTCGCGGTCGAAAAACTGTTTTTT	CASSQGTVAVEKLFF
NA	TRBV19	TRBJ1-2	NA	TGTGCCAGTAGCATTAGACAGGCCTATGGCTACACCTTC	CASSIRQAYGYTF
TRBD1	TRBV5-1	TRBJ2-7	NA	TGCGCCAGCAGCCTAGGACAGGGTAGCTACGAGCAGTACTTC	CASSLGQGSYEQYF
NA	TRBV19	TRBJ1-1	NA	TGTGCCAGTAGTATGGGGATGGGGACTGAAGCTTTCTTT	CASSMGMGTEAFF
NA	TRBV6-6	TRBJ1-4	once	TGTGCCAGCAGTTACTTCCTACAGGGCCCTAATGAAAAACTGTTTTTT	CASSYFLQGPNEKLFF
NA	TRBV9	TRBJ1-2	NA	TGTGCCAGCAGTGAAACCTCCGACAGGAGTGACTATGGCTACACCTTC	CASSETSDRSDYGYTF
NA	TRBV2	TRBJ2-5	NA	TGTGCCAGCAGTGGGTCTTCCAGTTGGTCCGAGACCCAGTACTTC	CASSGSSSWSETQYF
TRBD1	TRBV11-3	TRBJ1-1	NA	TGTGCCAGCAGCCCTTACCCTAGGGACAGAGGGACCACTGAAGCTTTCTTT	CASSPYPRDRGTTEAFF
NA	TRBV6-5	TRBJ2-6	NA	TGTGCCAGCAGCCCCCTTTTTTCTGGGGCCAACGTCCTGACTTTC	CASSPLFSGANVLTF
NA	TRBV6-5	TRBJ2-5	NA	TGTGCCAGCAGCCTAGAGTGGGCTGGTCGGGAGACCCAGTACTTC	CASSLEWAGRETQYF
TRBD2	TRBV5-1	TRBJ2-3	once	TGCGCCAGCAGCCTGGGGGGGACCACAGATACGCAGTATTTT	CASSLGGTTDTQYF
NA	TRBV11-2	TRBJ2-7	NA	TGTGCCAGCGAACCCGGTCCCCCCGAGCAGTACTTC	CASEPGPPEQYF
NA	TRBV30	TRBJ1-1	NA	TGTGCCTGGAGTCCGACAGGTAACACTGAAGCTTTCTTT	CAWSPTGNTEAFF
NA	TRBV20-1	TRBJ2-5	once	TGCAGTGCTAGAGGGTGGGGGACCCAGTACTTC	CSARGWGTQYF
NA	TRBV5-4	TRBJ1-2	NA	TGTGCCAGCTATGTAAGCAATAGTCGAAACTATGGCTACACCTTC	CASYVSNSRNYGYTF
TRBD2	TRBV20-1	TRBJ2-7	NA	TGCAGTGCTAGATTGCGGGGGGAGCAGTACTTC	CSARLRGEQYF
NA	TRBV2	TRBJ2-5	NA	TGTGCCAGCAGTGAAGCGGGACTTGCTTCGGAGACCCAGTACTTC	CASSEAGLASETQYF
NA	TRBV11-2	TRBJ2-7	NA	TGTGCCAGCAGCTTAGAGGCCCATTCGCGGGAGCAGTACTTC	CASSLEAHSREQYF
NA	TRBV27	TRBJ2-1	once	TGTGCCAGCCGCCTTGATGGACTACAGGGATCTGAGCAGTTCTTC	CASRLDGLQGSEQFF
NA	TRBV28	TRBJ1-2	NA	TGTGCCAGCAGTTTGGGCGGCCCCGGGGTAGATGGCTACACCTTC	CASSLGGPGVDGYTF
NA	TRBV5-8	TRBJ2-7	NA	TGTGCCAGCAGCAGGTCAATCTCCTACGAGCAGTACTTC	CASSRSISYEQYF
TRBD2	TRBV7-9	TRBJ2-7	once	TGTGCCAGCAGCTTAGCTTTGCGGGAGGTCGGCGAGCAGTACTTC	CASSLALREVGEQYF
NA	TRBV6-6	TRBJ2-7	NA	TGTGCCAGCAGTTACTCCGCTGGGTACGAGCAGTACTTC	CASSYSAGYEQYF
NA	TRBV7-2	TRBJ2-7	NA	TGTGCCAGCAGCGTTAGGACGACCGAGCAGTACTTC	CASSVRTTEQYF
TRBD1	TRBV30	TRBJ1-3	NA	TGTGCCTGGGACAGGGGGAACTCTGGAAACACCATATATTTT	CAWDRGNSGNTIYF
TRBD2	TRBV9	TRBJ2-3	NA	TGTGCCAGCAGCGTAGCCCCAACCGTAGCGGGGCGCACAGATACGCAGTATTTT	CASSVAPTVAGRTDTQYF